This T cell receptor beta chain originates from a study of regulatory T cells in long-lasting Graves disease. Time point here: newly diagnosed GD, antithyroid drugs for less than 3 months. RNA from PBMCs was the source of the TCR library. There are 15 residues in the CDR3. V lost 3 bases and J 6 bases, leaving 16 bases between the germline ends. The germline V gene has CDR1 SGDLS and CDR2 YYNGEE. This clonotype was seen many times. As yet, its antigen is unknown. Study conclusions and caveats: For persistent Graves' patients, TCR diversity was lower than for newly diagnosed ones. Shared public clonotypes totalled over 2,500 in persistent patients, compared with roughly 970 in new patients.

Arm-PCR of CDR3 regions and iRepertoire HTBI primers were the basis on which TCR beta libraries were built. As handled by the study authors: The identification of 62 TRBV and 11 to 15 TRBJ segments was made across samples. TCRdb reanalysed the multiplex PCR reads using MiXCR and keeps one entry per CDR3 protein. TCRdb, not the authors, supplied the V and J calls. The data show 250,000 or so distinct CDR3 sequences, roughly 18% seen once. This sample was also put to use in a study of T cells in Graves' hyperthyroidism and ophthalmopathy. This second study notes: Ophthalmopathy prediction by the model preceded onset by a median approximately 5.9 months.

The source of this sequence is a woman aged 25 to 45 with Graves disease. Sequenced material: peripheral blood mononuclear cells (PBMCs), taken at new diagnosis, from a patient treated with antithyroid drugs. The chain has TRBV9 and TRBJ2-1, with D perhaps assigned TRBD1 or TRBD2 (5 bases each). In nucleotides, the CDR3 is TGTGCCAGCAGCGACGCCGGGGCCCAGGGCAATGAGCAGTTCTTC. It codes for CASSDAGAQGNEQFF.